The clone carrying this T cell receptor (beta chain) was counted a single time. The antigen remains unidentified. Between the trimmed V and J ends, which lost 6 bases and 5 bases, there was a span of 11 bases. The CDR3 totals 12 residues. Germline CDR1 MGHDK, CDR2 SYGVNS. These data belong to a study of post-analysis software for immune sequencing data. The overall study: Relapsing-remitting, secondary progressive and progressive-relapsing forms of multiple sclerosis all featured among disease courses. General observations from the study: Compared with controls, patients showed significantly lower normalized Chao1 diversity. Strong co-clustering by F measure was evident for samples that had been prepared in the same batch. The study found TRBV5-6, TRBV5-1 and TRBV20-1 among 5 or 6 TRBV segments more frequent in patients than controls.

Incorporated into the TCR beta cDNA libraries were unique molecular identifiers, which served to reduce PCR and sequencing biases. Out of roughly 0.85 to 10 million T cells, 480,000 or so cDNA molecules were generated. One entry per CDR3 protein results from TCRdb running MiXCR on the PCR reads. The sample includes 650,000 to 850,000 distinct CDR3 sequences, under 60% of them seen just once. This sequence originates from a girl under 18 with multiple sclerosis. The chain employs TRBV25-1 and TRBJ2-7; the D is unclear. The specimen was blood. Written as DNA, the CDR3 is TGTGCCAGCAGCCTCACGGATAACGAGCAGTACTTC. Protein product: CASSLTDNEQYF.